The TCR beta chain described here comes from a study of shared clonotypes between healthy human individuals (dated by TCRdb to about 2020). Regarding the research as a whole: The cohort comprised a couple of women and three men aged 18 to 49 years. For each donor, CD4 naive and CD4 memory were each given three plates, CD8 naive was given two plates, and CD8 memory was given one plate. Blood TCR repertoires of five healthy adults were deeply sequenced to estimate repertoire size and the extent of clonotype sharing between individuals. To increase sequencing depth and limit assay-specific biases, TCR repertoire library preparation and sequencing were carried out by different laboratories using diverse techniques. Each donor's leukapheresis produced roughly between roughly 0.94 and 9.5 billion PBMCs.

TCR CDR3 regions were amplified from genomic DNA by multiplex PCR using the deep immunoSEQ assay. Extracted genomic DNA from each cell subset was distributed evenly across all wells of several immunoSEQ 96-well plates, and each plate was treated as a replicate. For sorted subsets, each replicate PCR was loaded with approximately 0.2 ug genomic DNA, equivalent to 30,000 or so T cell genomes. Purified libraries were measured with a Qubit 3.0 fluorometer, size-checked on a Bioanalyzer 2100, and measured again with the KAPA Library Quantification kit. Each immunoSEQ 96-well plate was sequenced on its own single-read 150-cycle Illumina NextSeq 550 flow cell. Per the source publication's procedure: Because the immunoSEQ output included only junctional sequences and no quality scores, the filtering could not be the same as the filtering used for full-length reads. To assign V/J genes and CDR3, sequences were annotated against IMGT germline references using PyIR, a Python wrapper for IgBLAST v1.9. Any read was removed if the V/J assignment was weak (E-value above 1e-6), the CDR3 was missing, or the read contained stop codons, out-of-frame junctions, or ambiguous translated residues. V3J clonotypes were defined as sequences sharing an identical inferred V gene, J gene, and CDR3 amino acid sequence. Percentage overlap between repertoires was computed as shared unique clonotypes divided by the size of the smaller repertoire. RTK rarefaction, the Chao1 estimator, and Recon v2.1 estimates of unobserved clonotypes were used to assess repertoire richness. Generation probabilities for all TCRbeta clonotypes obtained by the gDNA method from a few donors were computed using OLGA. TCRdb obtained this table from immuneACCESS and retained in-frame rearrangements with V and J assigned. These tables miss some clones; where compared with another copy, unresolved V genes account for less than half of the shortfall, and the remainder is unexplained. V and J calls and clone size are as listed in that table; D and trimming were resolved from the DNA. The sample has 2 million to 2.5 million clones on record, 92% of them singletons. The ten biggest clones cover around 0.4% of the sample.

Overall study results and their limits: Estimated clonotype richness was generally larger for naive than for memory subsets. The genetic and exposure-history diversity represented was limited by the small number of donors. Sampling was limited to blood, and TCR repertoires in tissue likely differ from TCR repertoires in blood. Compared with non-shared clonotypes, clonotypes shared by all four sorted-subset donors had higher generation probabilities. Around 5% of naive CD4, 3.5% of naive CD8, 2.3% of memory CD4, and 0.4% of memory CD8 clonotypes were shared across several donors. Pairwise subsampling led to the expectation that sequencing depth would affect the degree of clonotype sharing among donors. Incomplete sequencing was indicated by rarefaction of sorted-subset datasets, despite the large sequencing depth.

Of note for this clone: Its antigen is currently not known. No per-base quality is available; no much larger clone lies one base away.

The donors were healthy, HIV-negative adults with no recently reported acute infections or vaccinations. Every donor was a Caucasian adult living in Nashville, Tennessee, USA. CD4+ T cells were enriched by magnetic negative selection, after which naive cells were positively selected on CD45RA and the negative fraction was taken as the memory subset. Blood was collected by leukapheresis, and PBMCs were isolated by Ficoll-Histopaque density gradient centrifugation and then cryopreserved in liquid nitrogen vapor phase. Analytical flow cytometry was used to check the purity and quantity of every magnetically sorted T cell population. From each sorted fraction, genomic DNA was isolated and quantified by UV absorbance on a Nanodrop 2000c. This TCR was recovered from a man younger than 35 in good health. Some clones in this sample may be carry-over from other donors' samples. Sequenced sample: naive CD4+ T cells from PBMCs. What this sample's cell subset or site label stands for: CD45RA+ positively selected.

CDR3 sequence: CASSVEFSSLHF. In nucleotides, the sequence is TGTGCCAGCAGCGTAGAATTCTCTTCTCTCCACTTT. The chain employs TRBV9 and TRBJ1-6, with the D segment identity uncertain. The germline V gene provides CDR1 SGDLS and CDR2 YYNGEE. The CDR3 spans 12 residues, from the cysteine through the phenylalanine. The kept DNA is CDR3 alone, 36 bases in frame from the first base. Trimming at the junction amounts to 0 bases on V and 16 bases on J, and the germline ends lie 11 bases apart.